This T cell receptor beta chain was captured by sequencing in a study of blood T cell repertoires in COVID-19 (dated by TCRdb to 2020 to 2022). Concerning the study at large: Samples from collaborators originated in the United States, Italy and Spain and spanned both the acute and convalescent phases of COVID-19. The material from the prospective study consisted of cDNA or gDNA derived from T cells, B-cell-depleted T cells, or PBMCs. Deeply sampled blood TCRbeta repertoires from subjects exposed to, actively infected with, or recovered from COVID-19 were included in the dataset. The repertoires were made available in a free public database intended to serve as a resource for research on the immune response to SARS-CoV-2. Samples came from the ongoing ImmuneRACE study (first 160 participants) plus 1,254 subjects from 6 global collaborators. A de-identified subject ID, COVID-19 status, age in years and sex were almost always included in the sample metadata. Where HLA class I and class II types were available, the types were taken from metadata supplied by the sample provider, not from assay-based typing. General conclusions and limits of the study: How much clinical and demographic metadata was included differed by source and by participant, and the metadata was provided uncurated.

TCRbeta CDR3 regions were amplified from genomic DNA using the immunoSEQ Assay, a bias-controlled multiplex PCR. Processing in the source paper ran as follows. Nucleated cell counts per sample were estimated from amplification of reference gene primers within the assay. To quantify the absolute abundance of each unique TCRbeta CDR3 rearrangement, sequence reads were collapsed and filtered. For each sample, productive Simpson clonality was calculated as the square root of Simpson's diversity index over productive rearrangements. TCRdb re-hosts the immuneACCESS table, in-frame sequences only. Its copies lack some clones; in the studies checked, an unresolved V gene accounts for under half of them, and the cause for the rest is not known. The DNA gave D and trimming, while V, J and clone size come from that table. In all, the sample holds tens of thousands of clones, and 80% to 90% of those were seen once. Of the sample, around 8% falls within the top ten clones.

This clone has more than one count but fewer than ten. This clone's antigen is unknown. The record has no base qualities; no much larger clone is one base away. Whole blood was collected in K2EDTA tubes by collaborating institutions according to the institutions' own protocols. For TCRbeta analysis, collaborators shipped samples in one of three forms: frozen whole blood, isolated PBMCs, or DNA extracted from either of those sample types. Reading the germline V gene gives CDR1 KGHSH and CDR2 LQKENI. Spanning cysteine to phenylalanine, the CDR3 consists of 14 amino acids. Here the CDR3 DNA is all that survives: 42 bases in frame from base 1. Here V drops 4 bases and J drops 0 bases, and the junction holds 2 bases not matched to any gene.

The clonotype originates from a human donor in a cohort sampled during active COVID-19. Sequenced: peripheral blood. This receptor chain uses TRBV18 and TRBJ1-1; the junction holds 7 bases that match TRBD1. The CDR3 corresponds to CASSQDRMNTEAFF. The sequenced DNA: TGTGCCAGCTCACAGGACAGGATGAACACTGAAGCTTTCTTT.